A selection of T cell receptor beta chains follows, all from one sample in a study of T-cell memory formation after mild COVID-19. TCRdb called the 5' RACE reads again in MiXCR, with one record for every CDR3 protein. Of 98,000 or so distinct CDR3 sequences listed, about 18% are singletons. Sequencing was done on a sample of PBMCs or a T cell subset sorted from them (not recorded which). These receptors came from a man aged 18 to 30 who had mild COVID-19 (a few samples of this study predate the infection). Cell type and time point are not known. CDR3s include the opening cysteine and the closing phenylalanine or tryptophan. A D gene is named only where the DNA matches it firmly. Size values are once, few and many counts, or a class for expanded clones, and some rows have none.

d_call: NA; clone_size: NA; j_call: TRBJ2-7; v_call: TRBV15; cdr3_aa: CATSRNHMGGLEQYF; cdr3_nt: TGTGCCACCAGCAGGAATCATATGGGGGGTTTAGAGCAGTACTTC
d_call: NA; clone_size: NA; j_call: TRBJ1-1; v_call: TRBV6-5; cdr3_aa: CASSYYKNTEAFF; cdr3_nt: TGTGCCAGCAGTTACTACAAGAACACTGAAGCTTTCTTT
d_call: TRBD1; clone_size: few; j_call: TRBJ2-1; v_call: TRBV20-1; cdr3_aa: CSARAGGADNEQFF; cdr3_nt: TGCAGTGCTAGAGCAGGGGGCGCCGACAATGAGCAGTTCTTC
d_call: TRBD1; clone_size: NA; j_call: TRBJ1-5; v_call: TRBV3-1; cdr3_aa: CASSQDLGTGSNQPQHF; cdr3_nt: TGTGCCAGCAGCCAAGATCTGGGGACAGGCAGCAATCAGCCCCAGCATTTT
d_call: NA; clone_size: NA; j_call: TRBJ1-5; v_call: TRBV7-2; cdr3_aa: CASSLESTDSNQPQHF; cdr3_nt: TGTGCCAGCAGCTTAGAGAGCACAGATAGCAATCAGCCCCAGCATTTT
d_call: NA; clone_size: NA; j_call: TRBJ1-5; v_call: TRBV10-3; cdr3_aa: CAIRARDGSNQPQHF; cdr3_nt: TGTGCCATCAGGGCCAGGGACGGAAGCAATCAGCCCCAGCATTTT
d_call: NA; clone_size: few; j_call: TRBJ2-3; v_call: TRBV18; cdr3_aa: CASSPSLTSSTDTQYF; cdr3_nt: TGTGCCAGCTCACCTTCACTAACATCTAGCACAGATACGCAGTATTTT
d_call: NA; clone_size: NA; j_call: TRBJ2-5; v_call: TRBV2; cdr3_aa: CASKISQTMETQYF; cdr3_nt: TGTGCCAGCAAGATTTCACAGACCATGGAGACCCAGTACTTC
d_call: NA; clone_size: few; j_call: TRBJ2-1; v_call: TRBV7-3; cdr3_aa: CASSSRGAVNEQFF; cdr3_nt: TGTGCCAGCAGCTCCCGCGGGGCAGTAAATGAGCAGTTCTTC
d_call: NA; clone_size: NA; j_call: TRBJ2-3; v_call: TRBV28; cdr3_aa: CASNTNMDTQYF; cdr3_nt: TGTGCCAGCAACACAAACATGGATACGCAGTATTTT